This T cell receptor (beta chain) is from a study of cytomegalovirus exposure and HLA in healthy donors. General study results and limits: Among the most significant clusters, several appeared linked to common viral pathogens in a later analysis. The authors confirmed in vitro that three CMV-associated chains were specific for CMV antigens. For presence/absence analyses, sequencing depth was assumed to be roughly uniform across donors.

In regard to this clone: What it recognizes is unknown.

PCR employed 60 Vbeta and 13 Jbeta primers. Repertoires were generated with immunoSEQ multiplex PCR, while TCRdb's copy carries only in-frame clones and drops some. The sample has around 150,000 clones; around 83% are singletons. The CDR3 has 16 residues. Germline CDR1 WSHSY, CDR2 SAAADI. With 3 bases clipped from V and 2 bases from J, the junction kept 7 bases outside the gene matches. Each donor was nominally healthy when sampled (though unrecorded immune exposures were likely). The source of this sequence is a man aged 50-60 years in good health and CMV-seropositive. The sequenced sample was PBMCs. This sequence joins TRBV10-2 and TRBJ2-3; 8 bases map to TRBD2. The CDR3 DNA sequence: TGCGCCAGCAGTGACCCCAGCGGGGGAGCCACAGATACGCAGTATTTT. Translation gives CASSDPSGGATDTQYF.